The entry below gives a single TCR beta chain sequence along with its context. This CDR3 has 17 residues. Per the germline V gene, CDR1 is SGHRS and CDR2 is YFSETQ. V shed 4 bases, J shed 5 bases, and the junction held 8 bases outside the gene matches. The sample is drawn from a study of blood T cell repertoires in COVID-19. Study at large: Acute and convalescent COVID-19 specimens originated in the United States, Italy and Spain.

Original handling: Amplification from reference gene primers served as the basis for estimated nucleated cell counts. Method: immunoSEQ multiplex PCR; TCRdb's copy keeps in-frame clones and lacks some. D and trimming were read from the DNA, whereas the V and J calls and clone size are those reported in that table. Of 210,000 or so clones listed, approximately 84% were seen once; the top ten hold 7.5% to 8%. What was sequenced was peripheral blood. The origin of this receptor is a woman aged 45-65 years with active or convalescent COVID-19. V usage is TRBV5-1 and J usage is TRBJ2-3; 15 bases line up with TRBD2. The CDR3 coding sequence is TGCGCCAGCAGCACCGGACTAGCGGGAGGGAGTGGAGATACGCAGTATTTT. This gives the protein CASSTGLAGGSGDTQYF.